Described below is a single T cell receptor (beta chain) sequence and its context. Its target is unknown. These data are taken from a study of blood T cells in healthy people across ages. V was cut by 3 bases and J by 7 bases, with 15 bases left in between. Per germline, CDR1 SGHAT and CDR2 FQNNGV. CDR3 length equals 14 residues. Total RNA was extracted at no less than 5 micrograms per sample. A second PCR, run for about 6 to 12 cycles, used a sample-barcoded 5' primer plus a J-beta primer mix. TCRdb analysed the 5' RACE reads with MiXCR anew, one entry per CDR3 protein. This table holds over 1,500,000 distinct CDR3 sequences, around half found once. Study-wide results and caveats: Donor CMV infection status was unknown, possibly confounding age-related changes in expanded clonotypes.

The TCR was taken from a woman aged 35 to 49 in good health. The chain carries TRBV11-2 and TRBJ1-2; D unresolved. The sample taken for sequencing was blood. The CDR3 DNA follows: TGTGCCAGCAGCTTTGGTGACAAGGCTCTTGGCTACACCTTC. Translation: CASSFGDKALGYTF.